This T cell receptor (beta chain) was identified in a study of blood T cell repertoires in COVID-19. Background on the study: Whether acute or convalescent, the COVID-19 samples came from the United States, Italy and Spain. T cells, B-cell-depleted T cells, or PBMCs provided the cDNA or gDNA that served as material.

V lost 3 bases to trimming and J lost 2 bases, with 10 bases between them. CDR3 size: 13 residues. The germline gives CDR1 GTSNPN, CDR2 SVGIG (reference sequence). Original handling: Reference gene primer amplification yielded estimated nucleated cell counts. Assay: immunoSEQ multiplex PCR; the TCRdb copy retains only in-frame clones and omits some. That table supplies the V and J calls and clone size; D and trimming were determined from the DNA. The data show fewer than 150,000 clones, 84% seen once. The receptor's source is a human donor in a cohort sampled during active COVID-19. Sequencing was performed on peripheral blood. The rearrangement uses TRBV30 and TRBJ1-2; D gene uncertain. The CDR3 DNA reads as TGTGCCTGGAGAATTGCAGAAAACTATGGCTACACCTTC. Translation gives CAWRIAENYGYTF.